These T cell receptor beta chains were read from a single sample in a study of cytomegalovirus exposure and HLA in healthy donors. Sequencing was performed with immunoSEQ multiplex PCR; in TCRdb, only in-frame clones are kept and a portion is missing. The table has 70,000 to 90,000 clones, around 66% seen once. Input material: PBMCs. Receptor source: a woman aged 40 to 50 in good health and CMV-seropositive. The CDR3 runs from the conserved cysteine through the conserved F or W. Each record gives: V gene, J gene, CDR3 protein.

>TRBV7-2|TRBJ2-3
CASSEDRFTNTQYF
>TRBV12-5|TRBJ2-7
CASGQRRGSDYEQYF
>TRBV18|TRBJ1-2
CASSQTRTGSNYGYTF
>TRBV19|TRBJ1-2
CASSTRGVVYGYTF
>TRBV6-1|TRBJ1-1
CASSRAGTEAFF
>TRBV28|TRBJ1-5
CASSTSMGGGQPQHF
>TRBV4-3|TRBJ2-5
CASSQGNGGRAQETQYF
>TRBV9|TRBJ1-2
CASSVAGGANYGYTF
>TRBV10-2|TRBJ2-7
CASSPGQGALEQYF
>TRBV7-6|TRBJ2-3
CASSLVGETLAGGSTDTQYF
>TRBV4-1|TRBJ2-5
CASSPWTSGTQETQYF
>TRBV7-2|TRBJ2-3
CASSLGAITYTQYF
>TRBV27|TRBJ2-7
CASSFGLSSYEQYF
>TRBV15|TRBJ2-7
CATSRDWGLAGGTYEQYF
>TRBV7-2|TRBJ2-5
CASSSFFGVGETQYF
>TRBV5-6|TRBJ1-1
CASRPRAGDTEAFF
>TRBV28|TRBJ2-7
CASRGGSEQYF
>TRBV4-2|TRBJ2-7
CASSQEAAGGGPYEQYF
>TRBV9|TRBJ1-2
CASSVEAGNYGYTF
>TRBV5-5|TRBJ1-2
CASSLGTKGYGYTF
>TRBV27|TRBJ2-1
CASSLLASGTIDEQFF
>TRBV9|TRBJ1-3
CASSARTGSGNTIYF
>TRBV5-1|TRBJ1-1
CASSSTGTSGTEAFF
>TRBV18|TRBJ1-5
CASSSNRDLHF
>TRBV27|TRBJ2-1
CASSFGGTYNEQFF
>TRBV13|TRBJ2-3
CASSLEAGGPADTQYF
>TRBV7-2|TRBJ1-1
CASSRGRESTEAFF
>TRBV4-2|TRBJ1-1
CASSQDVGLNTEAFF
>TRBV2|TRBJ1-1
CASSETEGSGAFF
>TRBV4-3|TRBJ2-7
CASSRVYGNSYEQYF
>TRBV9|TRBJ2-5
CASSPPGGIETQYF
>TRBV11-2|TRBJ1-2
CASSLALYGEGYTF
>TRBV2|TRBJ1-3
CASSELMSSGNTIYF
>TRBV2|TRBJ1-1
CASSQQGPLNTEAFF
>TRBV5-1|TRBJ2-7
CASSLGTGTYEQYF
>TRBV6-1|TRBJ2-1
CASTTGGSPYNEQFF
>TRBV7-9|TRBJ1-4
CASSPTFSSGEKLFF
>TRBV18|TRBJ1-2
CASSPPAGSYGYTF
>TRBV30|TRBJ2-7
CAWAGYSYEQYF
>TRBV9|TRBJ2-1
CASSVNRRASNNEQFF
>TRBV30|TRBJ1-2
CAWTTGGLGYGYTF